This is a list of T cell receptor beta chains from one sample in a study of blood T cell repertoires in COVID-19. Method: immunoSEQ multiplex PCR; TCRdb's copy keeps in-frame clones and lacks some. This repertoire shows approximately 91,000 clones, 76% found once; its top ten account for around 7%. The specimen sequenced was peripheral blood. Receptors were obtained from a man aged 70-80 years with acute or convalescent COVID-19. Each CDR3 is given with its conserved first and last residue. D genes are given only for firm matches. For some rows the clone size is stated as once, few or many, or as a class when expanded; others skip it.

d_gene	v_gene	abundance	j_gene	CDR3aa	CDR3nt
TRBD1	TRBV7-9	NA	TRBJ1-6	CASAEGGQGVNSPLHF	TGTGCCAGCGCAGAAGGGGGACAGGGGGTCAATTCACCCCTCCACTTT
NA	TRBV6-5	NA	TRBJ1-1	CASRRTLITEAFF	TGTGCCAGCAGACGGACTCTAATAACTGAAGCTTTCTTT
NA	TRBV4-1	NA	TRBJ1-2	CASSQVVLGDGYTF	TGCGCCAGCAGCCAAGTGGTGTTAGGGGATGGCTACACCTTC
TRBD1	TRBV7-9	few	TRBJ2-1	CASSSDRAYNEQFF	TGTGCCAGCAGCTCGGACAGGGCTTACAATGAGCAGTTCTTC
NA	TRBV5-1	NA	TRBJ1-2	CASSLGPSGSRGYTF	TGCGCCAGCAGCTTGGGCCCCAGCGGTTCTCGAGGCTACACCTTC
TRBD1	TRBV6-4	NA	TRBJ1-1	CASSGGETGSDTEAFF	TGTGCCAGCAGTGGGGGGGAGACAGGGAGCGACACTGAAGCTTTCTTT
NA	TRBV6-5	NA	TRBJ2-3	CASSATGFNTDTQYF	TGTGCCAGCAGCGCTACAGGGTTCAACACAGATACGCAGTATTTT
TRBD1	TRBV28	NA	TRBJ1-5	CAGRRGGNNQPQHF	TGTGCCGGGAGAAGAGGGGGCAACAATCAGCCCCAGCATTTT
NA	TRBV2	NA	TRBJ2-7	CASSERGLPREQYF	TGTGCCAGCAGTGAACGAGGACTCCCCCGCGAGCAGTACTTC
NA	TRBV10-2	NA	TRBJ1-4	CASSEGTATNEKLFF	TGCGCCAGCAGTGAGGGTACAGCAACTAATGAAAAACTGTTTTTT
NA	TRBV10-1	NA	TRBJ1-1	CASYGTYEAFF	TGCGCCAGCTACGGGACTTATGAAGCTTTCTTT
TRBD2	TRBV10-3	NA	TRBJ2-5	CAISDPTSGGVRAQYF	TGTGCCATCAGTGACCCGACTAGCGGGGGGGTCAGGGCCCAGTACTTC
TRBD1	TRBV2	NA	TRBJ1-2	CASSHRGQDYGYTF	TGTGCCAGCTCCCACAGGGGGCAAGACTATGGCTACACCTTC
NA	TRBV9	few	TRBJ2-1	CASSVISGDMQFF	TGTGCCAGCAGCGTGATATCGGGGGATATGCAGTTCTTC
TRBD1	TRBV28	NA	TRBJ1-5	CASSPGVYRGPHYSNQPQHF	TGTGCCAGCAGCCCGGGAGTCTACAGGGGGCCCCACTATAGCAATCAGCCCCAGCATTTT
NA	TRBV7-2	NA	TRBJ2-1	CASSLGGPPNEQFF	TGTGCCAGCAGCTTAGGGGGGCCCCCCAATGAGCAGTTCTTC
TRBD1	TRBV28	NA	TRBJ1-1	CASRFGRDRGEGRTEAFF	TGTGCCAGCAGGTTCGGCCGGGACAGGGGGGAAGGTAGAACTGAAGCTTTCTTT
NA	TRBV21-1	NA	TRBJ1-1	CASSPPTETTEAFF	TGTGCCAGCAGCCCCCCGACAGAAACCACTGAAGCTTTCTTT
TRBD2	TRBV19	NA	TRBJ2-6	CASSIVFRQGGDSGANVLTF	TGTGCCAGTAGTATAGTATTTCGGCAGGGAGGGGACTCTGGGGCCAACGTCCTGACTTTC
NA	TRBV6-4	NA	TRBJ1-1	CASSDSGGTEAFF	TGTGCCAGCAGTGACTCAGGGGGAACTGAAGCTTTCTTT
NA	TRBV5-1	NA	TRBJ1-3	CASSLVSRDHTIYF	TGCGCCAGCAGCTTGGTCTCCAGGGATCACACCATATATTTT
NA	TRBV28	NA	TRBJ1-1	CASIPATGALNTEAFF	TGTGCCAGCATCCCGGCGACAGGAGCACTGAACACTGAAGCTTTCTTT
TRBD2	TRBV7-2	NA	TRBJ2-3	CASSFKGRGVTDTQYF	TGTGCCAGCAGCTTCAAGGGACGGGGGGTCACAGATACGCAGTATTTT
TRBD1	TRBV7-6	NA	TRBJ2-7	CASSLAGTGVGYEQYF	TGTGCCAGCAGCTTAGCCGGGACAGGGGTGGGGTACGAGCAGTACTTC
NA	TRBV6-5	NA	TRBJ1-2	CASSYSKGRQNYGYTF	TGTGCCAGCAGTTACTCGAAGGGCAGACAGAACTATGGCTACACCTTC
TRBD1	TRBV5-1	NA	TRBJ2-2	CASSPVGTANTGELFF	TGCGCCAGCAGCCCAGTAGGGACAGCGAACACCGGGGAGCTGTTTTTT
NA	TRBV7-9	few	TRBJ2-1	CASSLETGLYNEQFF	TGTGCCAGCAGCTTAGAAACAGGGCTTTACAATGAGCAGTTCTTC
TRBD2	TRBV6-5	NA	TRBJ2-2	CASSRTSGNTGELFF	TGTGCCAGCAGTCGGACTAGCGGAAACACCGGGGAGCTGTTTTTT
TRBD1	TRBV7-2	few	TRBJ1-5	CASSFTGGQPQHF	TGTGCCAGCAGCTTTACAGGGGGTCAGCCCCAGCATTTT
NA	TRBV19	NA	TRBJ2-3	CASTEPPGVTQYF	TGTGCCAGTACCGAACCCCCGGGGGTAACGCAGTATTTT
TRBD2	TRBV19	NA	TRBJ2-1	CASSIERLAGQQFF	TGTGCCAGTAGTATAGAAAGACTAGCGGGACAGCAGTTCTTC
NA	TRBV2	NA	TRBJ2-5	CASSEQPRGKAQETQYF	TGTGCCAGCAGTGAGCAACCCAGGGGCAAGGCGCAAGAGACCCAGTACTTC
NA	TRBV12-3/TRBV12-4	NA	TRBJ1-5	CASSLGGDQPQHF	TGTGCCAGCAGTTTAGGGGGAGATCAGCCCCAGCATTTT
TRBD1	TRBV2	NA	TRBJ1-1	CASSVDREAFF	TGTGCCAGCAGTGTGGACAGGGAAGCTTTCTTT
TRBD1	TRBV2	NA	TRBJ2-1	CASSRDRQLSYNEQFF	TGTGCCAGCAGTCGGGACAGGCAACTCTCCTACAATGAGCAGTTCTTC
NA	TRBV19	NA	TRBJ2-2	CASSFSGTNTGELFF	TGTGCCAGTAGTTTTAGCGGCACGAACACCGGGGAGCTGTTTTTT
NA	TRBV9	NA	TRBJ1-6	CASSVASGYNSPLHF	TGTGCCAGCAGCGTAGCTTCGGGTTATAATTCACCCCTCCACTTT
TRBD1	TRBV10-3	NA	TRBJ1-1	CAIRTGSTNTEAFF	TGTGCCATCAGGACAGGGTCGACGAACACTGAAGCTTTCTTT
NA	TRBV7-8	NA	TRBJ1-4	CASSSGAPEKLFF	TGTGCCAGCAGCTCCGGAGCCCCCGAAAAACTGTTTTTT
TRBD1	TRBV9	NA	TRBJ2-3	CASSVGQGVDTQYF	TGTGCCAGCAGCGTAGGACAGGGAGTAGATACGCAGTATTTT
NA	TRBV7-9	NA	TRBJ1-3	CASSPEVGHLHTIYF	TGTGCCAGCAGCCCAGAGGTCGGACACCTACACACCATATATTTT
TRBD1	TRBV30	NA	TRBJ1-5	CAWSDRGHQPQHF	TGTGCCTGGAGTGACAGGGGGCATCAGCCCCAGCATTTT
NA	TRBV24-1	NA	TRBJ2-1	CATSDPRDLHNEQFF	TGTGCCACCAGTGACCCCCGGGACTTACACAATGAGCAGTTCTTC
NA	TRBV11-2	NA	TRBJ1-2	CASSLAPGIADGYTF	TGTGCCAGCAGCTTAGCTCCGGGGATAGCGGATGGCTACACCTTC
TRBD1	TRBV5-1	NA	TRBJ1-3	CASSPQGGYSGNTIYF	TGCGCCAGCAGCCCTCAGGGGGGATACTCTGGAAACACCATATATTTT
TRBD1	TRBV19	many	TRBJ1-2	CASTRTGQLFYGYTF	TGTGCCAGTACCCGTACGGGACAGCTCTTCTATGGCTACACCTTC
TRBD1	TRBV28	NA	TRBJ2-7	CASRLDRGSYEQYF	TGTGCCAGCAGACTCGACAGGGGCTCCTACGAGCAGTACTTC
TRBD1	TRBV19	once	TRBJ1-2	CASSYTGTGNGYTF	TGTGCCAGTAGTTATACCGGGACAGGGAATGGCTACACCTTC
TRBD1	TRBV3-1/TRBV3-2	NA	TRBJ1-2	CASSHGQVTFSYGYTF	TGTGCCAGCAGCCACGGACAGGTGACCTTTAGTTATGGCTACACCTTC
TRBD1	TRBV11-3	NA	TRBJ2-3	CASSHGTDRTDTQYF	TGTGCCAGCAGCCACGGGACAGACCGCACAGATACGCAGTATTTT
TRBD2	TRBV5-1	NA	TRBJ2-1	CASSRGRASGGPYNEQFF	TGCGCCAGCAGCCGAGGTAGGGCTAGCGGGGGTCCTTACAATGAGCAGTTCTTC
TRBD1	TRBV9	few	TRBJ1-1	CASSVTTGENTEAFF	TGTGCCAGCAGCGTGACGACAGGGGAGAACACTGAAGCTTTCTTT
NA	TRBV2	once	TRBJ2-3	CASIRQDQSSTDTQYF	TGTGCCAGCATCCGACAGGATCAGTCTAGCACAGATACGCAGTATTTT
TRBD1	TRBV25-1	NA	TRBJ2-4	CASSEPGQGNIQYF	TGTGCCAGCAGTGAGCCGGGACAGGGAAACATTCAGTACTTC
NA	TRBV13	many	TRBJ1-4	CASSQGAQGLEEKLFF	TGTGCCAGCAGCCAAGGTGCACAGGGCCTTGAGGAAAAACTGTTTTTT
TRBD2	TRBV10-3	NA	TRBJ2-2	CASSAVAGATGELFF	TGTGCCAGCAGTGCGGTAGCGGGAGCCACCGGGGAGCTGTTTTTT